Below are 28 T cell receptor beta chains sequenced from a single sample in a study of long-term antiretroviral therapy in people with HIV. Version v3.0 of the immunoSEQ assay was performed at survey level. Measured with immunoSEQ multiplex PCR; TCRdb has only the in-frame clones, and not every one. The sample carries fewer than 40,000 clones, approximately 87% recorded once. The input for sequencing was unsorted PBMCs, taken 1.2 years after starting antiretroviral therapy. Receptor source: a woman between 45 and 60 years old with HIV.

V usage is TRBV5-1 and J usage is TRBJ2-1; TRBD2 agrees at 9 bases. Trimming cost V 1 base and J 0 bases; bases outside gene matches: 5. This CDR3 is 17 amino acids long. Germline V gene sequence: CDR1 SGHRS, CDR2 YFSETQ. CDR3 coding DNA: TGCGCCAGCAGCTTGCGTCTAGCGGGGAGCTCCTACAATGAGCAGTTCTTC. As protein: CASSLRLAGSSYNEQFF.

The rearrangement uses TRBV4-2 and TRBJ2-7; 8 bases map to TRBD1. The CDR3 loop spans 14 amino acids. The germline V gene has CDR1 LGHNA and CDR2 YNFKEQ. J was trimmed by 3 bases and V by 1 base; bases with no gene match: 2. The CDR3 region is CASSQGQGNYEQYF. The CDR3 nucleotides read TGTGCCAGCAGCCAAGGACAGGGGAACTACGAGCAGTACTTC.

CDR3 bases: TGTGCCAGCAGCTCCACCATTCAAAACACTGAAGCTTTCTTT. The encoded protein is CASSSTIQNTEAFF. The chain employs TRBV7-2 and TRBJ1-1, with D uncertain. The germline gives CDR1 SGHTA, CDR2 FQGNSA. Trimming pared 4 bases from V and 2 bases from J, leaving 11 bases between. The CDR3 extends over 14 amino acids.

This clone was found once. The gene calls are TRBV30 and TRBJ1-4, with a possible D match to TRBD1 (5 bases). The CDR3 has 15 residues. Trimming pared 0 bases from V and 4 bases from J, leaving 12 bases between. The germline CDR1 and CDR2 sequences are GTSNPN and SVGIG (reference sequence). CDR3 residues: CAWSVLGQDNEKLFF. The CDR3 DNA follows: TGTGCCTGGAGTGTACTTGGACAAGATAATGAAAAACTGTTTTTT. Full variable domain (missing parts from reference TRBV30 and TRBJ1-4): SQTIHQWPATLVQPVGSPLSLECTVEGTSNPNLYWYRQAAGRGLQLLFYSVGIGQISSEVPQNLSASRPQDRQFILSSKKLLLSDSGFYLCAWSVLGQDNEKLFFGSGTQLSVL.

This chain joins TRBV14 and TRBJ1-2; D remains unclear. This CDR3 comprises 12 residues. Germline loops: CDR1 SGHDN, CDR2 FVKESK. V gave up 0 bases and J gave up 7 bases, with 6 bases separating them. CDR3 coding DNA: TGTGCCAGCAGCCAAGATCTTCGTGGCTACACCTTC. As protein: CASSQDLRGYTF.

The chain carries TRBV14 and TRBJ1-2; 7 bases fit TRBD1. CDR1 SGHDN and CDR2 FVKESK come from the germline V gene. This CDR3 spans 13 amino acids. V trimming: 3 bases; J trimming: 6 bases; junction bases outside the gene matches: 4. CDR3 sequence (DNA): TGTGCCAGCAGCCAGTTAGGGGGCGATGGCTACACCTTC. Translated, it gives CASSQLGGDGYTF.

The CDR3 bases are TGTGCCAGCAGCTTACCCACTAGCGGGGGGGGAGTTGAGCAGTTCTTC. It translates to CASSLPTSGGGVEQFF. This chain joins TRBV7-6 and TRBJ2-1; 13 bases line up with TRBD2. Trimming removed 2 bases from V and 9 bases from J; junction bases left unmatched: 7. The CDR3 sequence is 16 residues long. Germline V gene sequence: CDR1 SGHVS, CDR2 FNYEAQ.

The CDR3: CSVDEAESYGYTF. As DNA, the CDR3 is TGCAGCGTTGATGAGGCGGAAAGCTATGGCTACACCTTC. The chain couples TRBV29-1 to TRBJ1-2; D gene uncertain. With 3 bases removed from V and 4 bases from J, the gap between germline ends came to 12 bases. The CDR3 is 13 amino acids. Germline V gives CDR1 SQVTM, CDR2 ANQGSEA.

Points on this clone: The junction departs from the called germline gene at one end, perhaps through a read error. The J gene is TRBJ2-5, the V gene TRBV7-7, with D maybe TRBD2 (7 bases). This CDR3 spans 15 amino acids. Germline lookup yields CDR1 SSHAT and CDR2 FNYEAQ (reference sequence). The CDR3 nucleotides are TGTGCTAGCAGCCGAGCTAGGGGGGGCGGAGAGACCCAGTACTTC. Translated: CASSRARGGGETQYF.

This sequence joins TRBV7-8 and TRBJ2-1, with TRBD1 matching 10 bases. Germline-derived CDR1 and CDR2 are SGHVS and FQNEAQ. The CDR3 sequence is 16 residues long. Germline trimming cut 4 bases from V and 10 bases from J; bases unmatched to any gene: 13. The DNA of the CDR3 is TGTGCCAGCAGCTCGGGCACCGGGACAGGGGTTGGCGAGCAGTTCTTC. Its protein is CASSSGTGTGVGEQFF.

The chain employs TRBV23-1 and TRBJ1-5; 11 bases are a match to TRBD1. TRBV23-1 is flagged as an ORF with uncertain function. V dropped 8 bases and J dropped 6; count of bases not matched to a gene: 18. The CDR3 consists of 18 residues. In nucleotides, the CDR3 is TGCGCCAGCGTTTATCCGGACAGGGGGCGGGGGAGTACTCAGCCCCAGCATTTT. It is translated as CASVYPDRGRGSTQPQHF.

V and J are TRBV11-3 and TRBJ1-2, with D perhaps TRBD1 (5 bases). CDR1 SGHNT and CDR2 YENEEA come from the germline V gene. This CDR3 spans 17 amino acids. The V end lost 8 bases, the J end lost 5 bases, and 27 bases lay between the germline ends. The CDR3 DNA reads as TGTGCCAGCTTAGTGGGGCGCCCAAACCCTGTGGGGTATGGCTACACCTTC. Translated: CASLVGRPNPVGYGYTF.

The chain combines TRBV7-9 with TRBJ1-1; weak D call: TRBD1 (5 bases). From germline, CDR1 is SEHNR and CDR2 FQNEAQ (reference sequence). V lost 5 bases and J 0 bases, leaving 10 bases between the germline ends. This CDR3 contains 14 residues. CDR3 amino acids: CASSVRAMNTEAFF. For the CDR3, the DNA is TGTGCCAGCAGCGTCAGGGCCATGAACACTGAAGCTTTCTTT.

For the CDR3, the DNA is TGTGCCAGCAGCTCCGACGGAGCCTATGGCTACACCTTC. Its translation is CASSSDGAYGYTF. The rearrangement joins TRBV7-3 to TRBJ1-2; D not certain. The CDR3 contains 13 residues. Germline V CDR1 and CDR2: SGHTA, FQGTGA. Trimming pared 4 bases from V and 4 bases from J, leaving 10 bases between.

V and J are TRBV13 and TRBJ2-6, with no clear D. The CDR3 runs 14 residues. From germline, CDR1 is PRHDT and CDR2 FYEKMQ (reference sequence). With 5 bases removed from V and 0 bases from J, the gap between germline ends came to 5 bases. The CDR3, as DNA: TGTGCCAGCAGCCGGAACTCTGGGGCCAACGTCCTGACTTTC. Amino acid sequence: CASSRNSGANVLTF.

The chain uses TRBV25-1 and TRBJ2-7, with D possibly being TRBD1 or TRBD2 (5 bases each). The germline V gene encodes CDR1 MGHDK and CDR2 SYGVNS. V dropped 7 bases and J dropped 6 bases, with 16 bases sitting between them. This CDR3 has 13 amino acids. Here the CDR3 reads CASTHPGRLEQYF. Here the CDR3 DNA reads TGTGCCAGCACCCACCCGGGGCGTCTCGAGCAGTACTTC.

The J gene is TRBJ2-1, the V gene TRBV7-2, with D hard to call. V lost 1 base and J 2 bases, leaving 9 bases between the germline ends. CDR1 is SGHTA and CDR2 is FQGNSA in the germline V gene. CDR3 length equals 15 residues. CDR3 DNA: TGTGCCAGCAGCTTAGGATTATATACCTACAATGAGCAGTTCTTC. This sequence encodes CASSLGLYTYNEQFF.

The chain employs TRBV11-3 and TRBJ2-3; D is possibly TRBD1 or TRBD2 (5 bases each). Per the germline V gene, CDR1 is SGHNT and CDR2 is YENEEA. V lost 5 bases, J lost 3 bases, and 9 bases lay in between. This CDR3 is 13 amino acids long. CDR3 nucleotide sequence: TGTGCCAGCAGCCGAGAGGGGACAGATACGCAGTATTTT. It translates to CASSREGTDTQYF.

The gene calls are TRBV9 and TRBJ2-7, with TRBD1 as a possible D gene (7 bases). V was pared by 4 bases and J by 2 bases, with 16 bases between. Germline V gene lookup returns CDR1 SGDLS and CDR2 YYNGEE. The CDR3 is 15 residues long. As DNA, the CDR3 is TGTGCCAGCAGCCCAGGGGGGATAGGGGCCTACGAGCAGTACTTC. It encodes CASSPGGIGAYEQYF.

This chain connects TRBV25-1 to TRBJ2-1; the D is unclear. The germline gives CDR1 MGHDK, CDR2 SYGVNS. V was clipped by 2 bases and J by 8 bases, with 4 bases between them. This CDR3 has 11 residues. For the CDR3, the DNA is TGTGCCAGCAGTGAACACGATGAGCAGTTCTTC. Translating gives CASSEHDEQFF.

This clone was counted only a few times. The V gene is TRBV4-1, the J gene TRBJ1-6; the match to TRBD1 covers 9 bases. The germline V gene encodes CDR1 MGHRA and CDR2 YSYEKL. Losses at the gene ends were 6 bases for V and 9 bases for J; bases not matched to a gene: 6. The CDR3 runs 14 residues. The CDR3 nucleotides are TGCGCCAGCAGGTGGGACAGGGTTTTTTCACCCCTCCACTTT. It specifies CASRWDRVFSPLHF.

The rearrangement links TRBV19 to TRBJ2-5, with D maybe TRBD1 (5 bases). The CDR3 loop spans 15 amino acids. Germline V lookup: CDR1 LNHDA, CDR2 SQIVND (reference sequence). V was trimmed by 2 bases and J by 2 bases, leaving 12 bases between them. Here the CDR3 reads CASSISATVQETQYF. In nucleotides, the CDR3 is TGTGCCAGTAGTATATCGGCGACAGTACAAGAGACCCAGTACTTC.

V gene TRBV27 combines with J gene TRBJ2-2; D uncertain. This CDR3 contains 12 residues. The V end was cut by 8 bases, the J end by 6 bases, with 10 bases between. Germline V CDR1 and CDR2: MNHEY, SMNVEV (reference sequence). DNA for the CDR3: TGTGCCAGCCTTGCGTCGGCCGGGGAGCTGTTTTTT. Translating it yields CASLASAGELFF.

The chain joins TRBV6-6 to TRBJ1-3; unclear D gene. From germline, CDR1 is MNHNY and CDR2 SVGAGI (reference sequence). V lost 0 bases and J lost 0, with 9 bases in between. The CDR3 length is 16 residues. DNA of the CDR3: TGTGCCAGCAGTTACTCGACGGCGAGCTCTGGAAACACCATATATTTT. Protein: CASSYSTASSGNTIYF.

The chain joins TRBV7-9 to TRBJ2-5, with unresolved D. Gene TRBJ2-7 matches the end of the DNA better, so the J call may be wrong. The CDR3 spans 13 residues. Per the germline V gene, CDR1 is SEHNR and CDR2 is FQNEAQ (reference sequence). For the CDR3, the DNA is TGTGCCAGCAGCCCACCGGCCTCCTACGAGCAGTACTTC. Protein sequence: CASSPPASYEQYF.

This clone was detected only a few times. The chain's CDR3 is CASSDLALGQAPNEKLFF. In DNA, the CDR3 is TGTGCCAGCAGTGATCTCGCTTTGGGGCAGGCGCCTAATGAAAAACTGTTTTTT. This rearrangement joins TRBV2 to TRBJ1-4; tentative D call: TRBD1 (5 bases). This CDR3 is built from 18 residues. Trimming took off 3 bases at V and 3 bases at J, with 20 bases between the two ends. CDR1 is SNHLY, CDR2 FYNNEI, per germline.

The chain links TRBV2 to TRBJ2-3; D unresolved. The CDR3 loop spans 16 amino acids. The V end lost 4 bases, the J end lost 0 bases, and 14 bases lay between the germline ends. Germline V CDR1 and CDR2: SNHLY, FYNNEI. The CDR3 loop reads CASSAGWVTSTDTQYF. The DNA of the CDR3 is TGTGCCAGCAGTGCCGGGTGGGTTACTAGCACAGATACGCAGTATTTT.

V usage is TRBV14 and J usage is TRBJ1-2, with a tentative D call TRBD1 (6 bases). This CDR3 is built from 15 residues. Per the germline V gene, CDR1 is SGHDN and CDR2 is FVKESK. The V gene lost 5 bases and the J gene lost 5 bases, with 18 bases spanning the gap. The CDR3 DNA follows: TGTGCCAGCAGCGAACGAGTCTTGACAGGATATGGCTACACCTTC. It translates to CASSERVLTGYGYTF.